Detailed here is one T cell receptor (beta chain). Its antigen remains undetermined. No base qualities exist here, and no much larger clone lies one base off it. The sample comes from a study of blood T cell repertoires in COVID-19 (dated by TCRdb to about 2020). For the wider study: The collaborator samples originated in the United States, Italy and Spain and spanned the acute and convalescent phases of COVID-19. The prospective study material was composed of cDNA or gDNA derived from T cells, B-cell-depleted T cells, or PBMCs. Subjects who had been exposed to COVID-19, were actively infected with it, or had recovered from it provided the deeply sampled blood TCRbeta repertoires that made up the dataset. A freely available public database, intended as a resource for researchers studying the immune response to SARS-CoV-2, is where the repertoires were released. Samples came from the ongoing ImmuneRACE study (first 160 participants) plus 1,254 subjects from 6 global collaborators. Nearly every sample came with metadata listing a de-identified subject ID, COVID-19 status, age in years and sex. Where HLA class I and class II types were available, the types were taken from metadata supplied by the sample provider, not from assay-based typing. Broad study findings and their caveats: How much clinical and demographic metadata was included differed by source and by participant, and the metadata was provided uncurated.

Clipping removes 6 bases from V and 6 bases from J, with 8 as the unmatched junction base count. CDR1 and CDR2, per the germline V gene, are ENHRY and SYGVKD. Including cysteine and phenylalanine, the CDR3 has 16 amino acids. The read is trimmed to its CDR3 DNA, 48 bases read in frame from base 1. TCRbeta CDR3 regions were amplified from genomic DNA by means of the immunoSEQ Assay, a bias-controlled multiplex PCR. In the source study's methods: The number of nucleated cells in each sample was estimated by amplification of reference gene primers within the assay. To quantify the absolute abundance of each unique TCRbeta CDR3 rearrangement, sequence reads were collapsed and filtered. For each sample, productive Simpson clonality was calculated as the square root of Simpson's diversity index over productive rearrangements. The table was pulled from immuneACCESS by TCRdb, which kept in-frame rearrangements only. Such tables lose some clones; where checked, under half of the loss comes from unresolved V genes, and the rest has no known cause. V and J calls and clone size are copied from that table; D and trimming were computed from the DNA. Counted in this sample were approximately 170,000 clones; more than 70% of them appeared once. Around a fifth of the sample is in the top ten clones.

Samples from volunteer blood donors who had recovered from COVID-19 were contributed by a second Seattle source. The collaborating institutions used their own protocols to collect whole blood in K2EDTA tubes. Collaborator samples were shipped for TCRbeta analysis as frozen whole blood, isolated PBMCs, or DNA extracted from either sample type. The receptor chain draws on TRBV10-3 and TRBJ2-3, with TRBD2 matching 14 junction bases. Sequenced: peripheral blood. This clonotype was obtained from a woman in her 70s who had recovered from COVID-19. The nucleotide sequence reads TGTGCCATCAGCCCCGGGACTAGCGGGAGTATGGATACGCAGTATTTT. This gives the protein CAISPGTSGSMDTQYF.